This TCR beta chain was obtained from a study of regulatory T cells in long-lasting Graves disease. A note on this clonotype: Its antigen is not identified.

The time point: persistent/refractory GD, antithyroid drugs over 5 years with positive TRAb. Extracted PBMC RNA gave rise to the TCR library. Patients with Graves' disease were diagnosed by American Thyroid Association guidelines. CDR1 is DFQATT and CDR2 is SNEGSKA in the germline V gene (reference sequence). This CDR3 region has 14 residues. V shed 6 bases, J shed 7 bases, and the junction held 8 bases outside the gene matches. Study-level findings and limits: Persistent Graves' patients showed less TCR diversity than newly diagnosed ones.

Library construction for TCR beta used iRepertoire HTBI primers and Arm-PCR of CDR3 regions. From the multiplex PCR reads, TCRdb called clonotypes with MiXCR, one entry per CDR3 protein. The sample yields some 330,000 distinct CDR3 sequences, approximately 23% seen once. The chain is built from TRBV20-1 and TRBJ2-1; 11 nucleotides agree with TRBD2. This receptor was obtained from a woman aged 40 to 50 with Graves disease. The source was peripheral blood mononuclear cells (PBMCs), collected when the disease was refractory, from a patient treated with antithyroid drugs. The CDR3 bases are TGCAGTGCGCCTACTAGCGGGAGTAGGAATGAGCAGTTCTTC. Translation gives CSAPTSGSRNEQFF.